This T cell receptor beta chain was captured in a study of OX40 agonist ivuxolimab in advanced cancers. Study observations and caveats: Expanded peripheral T cell antigen specificity was not determined. Average numbers of expanded clones were greater in CD8+ T cells than in CD4+.

Germline V gene data show CDR1 as MNHEY and CDR2 as SVGAGI. The CDR3 runs 13 residues. V was pared by 5 bases and J by 5 bases, with 12 bases between. For this clone: Its antigen is undetermined.

Measured with immunoSEQ multiplex PCR; TCRdb has only the in-frame clones, and not every one. The table includes about 73,000 clones, around nine tenths detected once. The specimen comprised CD4+ or CD8+ T cells sorted from blood, sampled in a trial of the OX40 agonist ivuxolimab. The chain has TRBV6-5 and TRBJ2-5; the D gene is possibly TRBD1 (5 bases). The sequence was obtained from an adult with an advanced solid tumor such as melanoma, head and neck, liver or kidney cancer. The CDR3 DNA is TGTGCCAGCAGTCGACAGATTGGGGAGACCCAGTACTTC. Its protein is CASSRQIGETQYF.